The 30 T cell receptor beta chains presented below share a single source sample, sequenced in a study of PD-1 blockade in classical Hodgkin lymphoma (dated by TCRdb to between 2020 and 2021). Library prep was done by the immunoSEQ multiplex PCR assay. In TCRdb, the immuneACCESS table is reduced to in-frame sequences with V and J assigned. These tables do not hold every clone; where another copy was compared, an unresolved V gene accounts for under half, and the others remain unexplained. Within this sample are 50,000 to 75,000 clones, with around 87% of them counted one time only. The ten largest clones add up to around 16% of the sample. Reading the label with the study, this specimen's time point is: cycle 1 day 1 (C1D1), immediately before nivolumab initiation. Every trial patient had relapsed after autologous stem cell transplantation, and cohorts A, B and C differed in prior brentuximab vedotin exposure.

Sequencing used peripheral blood mononuclear cells (PBMCs), obtained at baseline. All receptors derive from a human donor with classical Hodgkin lymphoma.

This sequence joins TRBV7-9 and TRBJ1-2; no reliable D call. V lost 5 bases to trimming and J lost 4 bases, with 8 bases between them. Germline CDR1 SEHNR, CDR2 FQNEAQ (reference sequence). The CDR3 runs 12 residues. CDR3 DNA: TGTGCCAGCAGCGGACCATTCTATGGCTACACCTTC. Translating it yields CASSGPFYGYTF.

The chain couples TRBV4-2 to TRBJ2-7, with TRBD1 matching 8 bases. The germline V gene encodes CDR1 LGHNA and CDR2 YNFKEQ. The trim removed 0 bases at V and 3 bases at J, leaving 4 bases unmatched. The CDR3 is 15 amino acids. The CDR3 DNA reads as TGTGCCAGCAGCCAAGAGAATACAGGGGGCTACGAGCAGTACTTC. This sequence encodes CASSQENTGGYEQYF.

This chain connects TRBV6-6 to TRBJ1-6; no firm D call. This CDR3 spans 13 amino acids. Trimming pared 8 bases from V and 9 bases from J, leaving 14 bases between. Germline CDR1 and CDR2: MNHNY and SVGAGI (reference sequence). The CDR3 bases are TGTGCCAGCGATGCGGGAGAGGGTTCACCCCTCCACTTT. Translated, it gives CASDAGEGSPLHF.

As concerns this clone: The junction shows a germline mismatch at one end, possibly a read error. CDR3 DNA: TGTGCCCGGAGGGGGACAGGGAGGAACACTGAAGCTTTCTTT. Translated: CARRGTGRNTEAFF. The chain couples TRBV30 to TRBJ1-1; TRBD1 agrees at 9 bases. This CDR3 contains 14 residues. Germline CDR1 is GTSNPN and CDR2 is SVGIG (reference sequence).

This chain links TRBV5-4 with TRBJ1-2; possible D gene TRBD1, 6 bases. The V gene's germline CDR1 is SGHNT and CDR2 YYREEE (reference sequence). The CDR3 runs to 17 residues. V lost 4 bases and J 3 bases, leaving 22 bases between the germline ends. The CDR3, as DNA: TGTGCCAGCAGCCCAAGCTATAGATCGACAGGTCACTATGGCTACACCTTC. It codes for CASSPSYRSTGHYGYTF.

This clone was found once. The rearrangement uses TRBV4-2 and TRBJ2-3, with 9 bases identical to TRBD2. CDR1 is LGHNA, CDR2 YNFKEQ, per germline. This CDR3 comprises 17 residues. V dropped 3 bases and J dropped 6; count of bases not matched to a gene: 13. The CDR3 sequence is CASSQTSGGGDRDTQYF. The CDR3 DNA follows: TGTGCCAGCAGCCAGACTTCAGGCGGGGGGGATCGGGATACGCAGTATTTT.

The chain joins TRBV5-1 to TRBJ1-4, with D maybe TRBD1 (5 bases). The germline V gene encodes CDR1 SGHRS and CDR2 YFSETQ. Trimming stripped 1 base from V and 8 bases from J, with 12 bases between. The CDR3 totals 14 residues. This CDR3 reads CASSLTGGAEKLFF. The CDR3 nucleotides are TGCGCCAGCAGCTTGACAGGAGGAGCAGAAAAACTGTTTTTT.

J is TRBJ2-7 and V is TRBV5-1; D is ambiguous. The CDR3 is 13 residues long. Germline CDR1 reads SGHRS; CDR2 reads YFSETQ. Trimming left V 1 base short and J 6 bases short, with 11 bases between. CDR3 protein: CASSLNHVVEQYF. CDR3 sequence (DNA): TGCGCCAGCAGCTTGAATCATGTTGTCGAGCAGTACTTC.

The genes are TRBV27 and TRBJ1-5; no firm D call. Germline V lookup: CDR1 MNHEY, CDR2 SMNVEV (reference sequence). The CDR3 is 14 amino acids. V lost 2 bases and J lost 3, with 8 bases in between. The chain's CDR3 is CASSLGPANQPQHF. The CDR3 DNA is TGTGCCAGCAGTTTAGGTCCAGCCAATCAGCCCCAGCATTTT.

The chain has TRBV13 and TRBJ1-2, with unresolved D. The germline CDR1 and CDR2 sequences are PRHDT and FYEKMQ (reference sequence). CDR3 length: 15 amino acids. The ends were cut back, 8 bases at V and 7 bases at J, with 23 bases in the middle. The CDR3 DNA sequence: TGTGCCAGCTCTTGGTCAGAGCGCCCTATTGGTGGCTACACCTTC. As protein: CASSWSERPIGGYTF.

The chain links TRBV5-1 to TRBJ2-1, with a tentative D call TRBD2 (6 bases). The CDR3 runs to 12 residues. The V and J ends lost 6 bases and 8 bases respectively, with 12 bases between them. The germline gives CDR1 SGHRS, CDR2 YFSETQ. The CDR3 reads CASTPPGDEQFF. The CDR3 region has the DNA TGCGCCAGCACCCCACCGGGGGATGAGCAGTTCTTC. Based on the CDR3 plus reference TRBV5-1 and TRBJ2-1, the full variable domain is KAGVTQTPRYLIKTRGQQVTLSCSPISGHRSVSWYQQTPGQGLQFLFEYFSETQRNKGNFPGRFSGRQFSNSRSEMNVSTLELGDSALYLCASTPPGDEQFFGPGTRLTVL.

J is TRBJ1-5 and V is TRBV27, with D unresolved. V lost 5 bases and J 7 bases, leaving 15 bases between the germline ends. CDR3 length equals 14 residues. Germline values: CDR1 MNHEY, CDR2 SMNVEV (reference sequence). The CDR3 DNA reads as TGTGCCAGCAGTGGAACCTTAGGTGGGCAGCCCCAGCATTTT. Its translation is CASSGTLGGQPQHF.

This chain joins TRBV9 and TRBJ2-1; D unresolved. V gave up 3 bases and J gave up 8 bases, with 3 bases separating them. Germline V gene lookup returns CDR1 SGDLS and CDR2 YYNGEE. The CDR3 covers 10 residues. CDR3 DNA sequence: TGTGCCAGCAGCGGAGATGAGCAGTTCTTC. Protein sequence: CASSGDEQFF.

This clone occurred once. The chain joins TRBV7-9 to TRBJ2-4; TRBD2 matches 13 bases. Germline CDR1 is SEHNR and CDR2 is FQNEAQ (reference sequence). V shed 0 bases and J 2 bases; nucleotides not matched to a gene: 7. The CDR3 loop spans 19 amino acids. The CDR3 spells CASSLAGGLAGSTKNIQYF. The CDR3 DNA reads as TGTGCCAGCAGCTTAGCGGGGGGACTAGCGGGGTCGACCAAAAACATTCAGTACTTC.

The chain employs TRBV5-4 and TRBJ1-2; the D gene is possibly TRBD1 (5 bases). Germline values: CDR1 SGHNT, CDR2 YYREEE (reference sequence). Trimming pared 0 bases from V and 4 bases from J, leaving 13 bases between. This CDR3 region has 15 residues. CDR3 protein: CASSLGGGYAYGYTF. In nucleotides, the CDR3 is TGTGCCAGCAGCTTGGGGGGGGGATACGCCTATGGCTACACCTTC.

The chain recombines TRBV27 with TRBJ2-1, with D possibly called TRBD1 or TRBD2 (5 bases each). Germline V CDR1 and CDR2: MNHEY, SMNVEV (reference sequence). This CDR3 is built from 16 residues. Trimming removed 7 bases at V and 8 bases at J, with 24 bases between. CDR3 nucleotide sequence: TGTGCCAGCATCGCGCGAGGGACGGGCCGATCTCATGAGCAGTTCTTC. Translation gives CASIARGTGRSHEQFF.

J is TRBJ2-7 and V is TRBV6-1; no clear D gene. Germline assignment: CDR1 MNHNS and CDR2 SASEGT. Trimming shortened V by 3 bases and J by 4 bases, and 1 base separated the two germline ends. The CDR3 loop spans 10 amino acids. This chain's CDR3 is CASSEYEQYF. In DNA form, the CDR3 reads TGTGCCAGCAGTGAGTACGAGCAGTACTTC.

V usage is TRBV6-5 and J usage is TRBJ1-5; no definite D call. CDR3 size: 13 residues. V lost 5 bases, J lost 6 bases, and 11 bases lay in between. CDR1 and CDR2 from the germline V gene are MNHEY and SVGAGI. This CDR3 reads CASSPRLGQPQHF. The CDR3 coding sequence is TGTGCCAGCAGTCCCCGACTCGGTCAGCCCCAGCATTTT.

The chain combines TRBV7-9 with TRBJ2-1; 11 positions agree with TRBD2. The CDR3 totals 15 residues. Per germline, CDR1 SEHNR and CDR2 FQNEAQ (reference sequence). V gave up 5 bases and J gave up 5 bases; unmatched junction bases: 5. The CDR3 region is CASSGTSGENNEQFF. The CDR3 nucleotides are TGTGCCAGCAGCGGGACTAGCGGAGAGAACAATGAGCAGTTCTTC.

The rearrangement links TRBV9 to TRBJ2-5; a weak D match, TRBD1 (6 bases). V was cut by 4 bases and J by 2 bases, with 9 bases left in between. Per the germline V gene, CDR1 is SGDLS and CDR2 is YYNGEE. This CDR3 has 13 amino acids. Here the CDR3 DNA reads TGTGCCAGCAGCTTGGGACATCAAGAGACCCAGTACTTC. As protein: CASSLGHQETQYF.

The J gene is TRBJ2-2, the V gene TRBV7-2; perhaps TRBD2 as D (5 bases). This CDR3 is 14 amino acids long. Germline V lookup: CDR1 SGHTA, CDR2 FQGNSA. Trimming took 1 base from V and 4 from J, leaving 7 bases between them. CDR3 residues: CASSLVEGTGELFF. The CDR3 bases are TGTGCCAGCAGCTTAGTCGAGGGCACCGGGGAGCTGTTTTTT.

The rearrangement uses TRBV5-6 and TRBJ1-5; a possible D gene is TRBD1 (5 bases). The CDR3 totals 16 residues. CDR1 and CDR2 (germline): SGHDT, YYEEEE. V shed 4 bases and J shed 5 bases, with 19 bases lying between them. The CDR3 region has the DNA TGTGCCAGCAGCCGCTCCTCGGCGGGGGTTTATCAGCCCCAGCATTTT. Translating gives CASSRSSAGVYQPQHF.

This sequence joins TRBV27 and TRBJ1-5; 10 nucleotides line up with TRBD1. The CDR3 contains 14 residues. Trimming removed 5 bases from V and 6 bases from J; junction bases left unmatched: 4. The germline gives CDR1 MNHEY, CDR2 SMNVEV (reference sequence). CDR3 sequence: CASSLRQGAQPQHF. In DNA form, the CDR3 reads TGTGCCAGCAGTCTGCGACAGGGGGCTCAGCCCCAGCATTTT.

The V gene is TRBV7-2, the J gene TRBJ2-1; no clear D gene. The CDR3 is made up of 15 amino acids. The V end lost 3 bases, the J end lost 3 bases, and 12 bases lay between the germline ends. Germline values: CDR1 SGHTA, CDR2 FQGNSA. The CDR3 nucleotides read TGTGCCAGCAGCTTTATCCTAGGCGACTACAATGAGCAGTTCTTC. It is translated as CASSFILGDYNEQFF.

The table lists this clone with a count of one. J is TRBJ2-5 and V is TRBV13; D gene ambiguous. The germline gives CDR1 PRHDT, CDR2 FYEKMQ (reference sequence). The ends were cut back, 5 bases at V and 0 bases at J, with 7 bases in the middle. The CDR3 length is 13 residues. CDR3 coding DNA: TGTGCCAGCAGCGACACTTACCAAGAGACCCAGTACTTC. It encodes CASSDTYQETQYF.

In its sample, this clone was seen once. The rearrangement links TRBV7-2 to TRBJ1-4; 8 bases map to TRBD1. CDR1 is SGHTA and CDR2 is FQGNSA in the germline V gene. J lost 7 bases, V lost 4 bases, and 8 bases had no gene match. This CDR3 comprises 15 residues. The CDR3 bases are TGTGCCAGCAGCTACAACAGGGGGTGGAGTGAAAAACTGTTTTTT. It encodes CASSYNRGWSEKLFF.

CDR3 loop: CASSVSPGGTGELFF. The DNA of the CDR3 is TGCGCCAGCAGTGTCAGCCCAGGGGGAACCGGGGAGCTGTTTTTT. The chain has TRBV10-1 and TRBJ2-2, with 7 bases aligning to TRBD1. After removal of 4 bases from V and 5 bases from J, the junction contained 7 bases not matched to a gene. The germline V gene encodes CDR1 WNHNN and CDR2 SYGVQD (reference sequence). The CDR3 extends over 15 amino acids.

V usage is TRBV7-2 and J usage is TRBJ1-1, with TRBD1 as a possible D gene (5 bases). CDR1 and CDR2 from the germline V gene are SGHTA and FQGNSA. The CDR3 has 14 amino acids. Trimming left V 7 bases short and J 0 bases short, with 12 bases between. The CDR3 protein is CASTRQHMNTEAFF. The CDR3 nucleotides read TGTGCCAGCACAAGACAGCACATGAACACTGAAGCTTTCTTT. The entire variable domain, with the rest obtained from reference TRBV7-2 and TRBJ1-1, is as follows: GAGVSQSPSNKVTEKGKDVELRCDPISGHTALYWYRQSLGQGLEFLIYFQGNSAPDKSGLPSDRFSAERTGGSVSTLTIQRTQQEDSAVYLCASTRQHMNTEAFFGQGTRLTVV.

V and J are TRBV7-2 and TRBJ2-3, with D perhaps matching TRBD1 (5 bases). Trimming left V 5 bases short and J 2 bases short, with 17 bases between. Germline-derived CDR1 and CDR2 are SGHTA and FQGNSA. The CDR3 length is 16 residues. For the CDR3, the DNA is TGTGCCAGCAGCGTTGTGTTGGGGCCCGTCACAGATACGCAGTATTTT. Amino acid sequence: CASSVVLGPVTDTQYF.

This clone was counted once. The CDR3 region has the DNA TGTGCCTGGAGCGGACAGGGGGGAAGTCCGGGGCATGAAAAACTGTTTTTT. This translates into CAWSGQGGSPGHEKLFF. V usage is TRBV30 and J usage is TRBJ1-4; 10 bases agree with TRBD1. This CDR3 is built from 17 residues. Germline CDR1 is GTSNPN and CDR2 is SVGIG (reference sequence). V lost 3 bases to trimming and J lost 6 bases; unmatched junction nucleotides: 13.